This TCR beta chain was documented in a study of blood T cell repertoires in COVID-19. Across the whole study: From T cells, B-cell-depleted T cells, or PBMCs came the material, which was cDNA or gDNA.

TCRdb keeps only in-frame clones here, not all; method: immunoSEQ multiplex PCR. The sample comprises approximately 59,000 clones, roughly nine tenths of which are singletons, and around 20% rests with the top ten. The sequence derives from a human donor in a cohort sampled during active COVID-19. The specimen was peripheral blood.

For the CDR3, the DNA is TGTGCCAGCAGGAGTCTGAGGACAGGGGACGAGCAGTACTTC. Translating gives CASRSLRTGDEQYF. This rearrangement joins TRBV28 to TRBJ2-7; 9 bases map to TRBD1. V lost 6 bases and J lost 5; bases outside the gene matches: 8. CDR3 length: 14 amino acids. Germline CDR1 MDHEN, CDR2 SYDVKM.